The 14 T cell receptor beta chains below come from one sample, sequenced in a study of T cells after yellow fever vaccination. TCRdb fed the 5' RACE reads into MiXCR, producing one record per CDR3 protein. There are hundreds of thousands of distinct CDR3 sequences in the sample; about 12% occur only once, and about 15% lies in the top ten. Material: PBMCs, obtained on the day of the yellow fever booster vaccination. The receptors originated from a man under 40 who received the YFV17D yellow fever vaccine.

This clonotype has just a few counts. The gene calls are TRBV4-3 and TRBJ1-2; D is perhaps TRBD1 (6 bases). V was shortened by 2 bases and J by 7 bases, with 23 bases between the two germline ends. The CDR3 covers 17 residues. The germline CDR1 and CDR2 sequences are LGHNA and YSLEER. The CDR3 bases are TGCGCCAGCAGCCAATCCATTGGGGAGGGGACATTAAGTGGCTACACCTTC. Protein sequence: CASSQSIGEGTLSGYTF.

This clonotype has a count of ten or more. This chain joins TRBV5-5 and TRBJ2-7; the D gene is possibly TRBD2 (6 bases). Trimming shortened V by 1 base and J by 2 bases, and 13 bases separated the two germline ends. CDR3 length equals 15 residues. The germline V gene has CDR1 SGHKS and CDR2 YYEKEE (reference sequence). The CDR3 is CASSLILATTYEQYF. DNA for the CDR3: TGTGCCAGCAGCTTGATACTAGCCACAACCTACGAGCAGTACTTC. Full variable domain (remainder filled in from reference TRBV5-5 and TRBJ2-7): DAGVTQSPTHLIKTRGQQVTLRCSPISGHKSVSWYQQVLGQGPQFIFQYYEKEERGRGNFPDRFSARQFPNYSSELNVNALLLGDSALYLCASSLILATTYEQYFGPGTRLTVT.

This clonotype has a handful of counts. The chain joins TRBV20-1 to TRBJ2-7; D is unclear. CDR1 and CDR2 from the germline V gene are DFQATT and SNEGSKA (reference sequence). V dropped 5 bases and J dropped 6 bases, with 14 bases sitting between them. The CDR3 length is 12 residues. CDR3 amino acids: CSAGRAHGEQYF. Written as DNA, the CDR3 is TGCAGTGCTGGAAGAGCACACGGCGAGCAGTACTTC.

This clonotype was recorded at least ten times. The chain joins TRBV3-1 to TRBJ2-1; 10 positions agree with TRBD2. Trimming took 1 base from V and 7 from J; bases not matched to a gene: 13. Germline CDR1 reads LGHDT; CDR2 reads YNNKEL (reference sequence). This CDR3 contains 18 residues. The CDR3 region has the DNA TGTGCCAGCAGCCAAGGGACCGCTAGCGGGAGACGTTTTAATGAGCAGTTCTTC. This codes for CASSQGTASGRRFNEQFF.

This clonotype occurred a few times. The chain carries TRBV7-2 and TRBJ2-2; D tentatively fits TRBD1 or TRBD2 (6 bases each). The V and J ends lost 8 bases and 1 base respectively, with 11 bases between them. Germline CDR1 is SGHTA and CDR2 is FQGNSA. This CDR3 is built from 14 residues. Here the CDR3 DNA reads TGTGCCAGCCATGGGGGGCTGAACACCGGGGAGCTGTTTTTT. It specifies CASHGGLNTGELFF.

The chain has TRBV20-1 and TRBJ1-1, with D possibly being TRBD1 (5 bases). This CDR3 spans 15 amino acids. Germline CDR1 and CDR2: DFQATT and SNEGSKA (reference sequence). V dropped 0 bases and J dropped 4 bases, with 15 bases sitting between them. The CDR3 sequence is CSARDLTGTPTEAFF. The CDR3 DNA reads as TGCAGTGCTAGAGATCTTACAGGAACTCCCACTGAAGCTTTCTTT.

The V call is TRBV6-2 or TRBV6-3, the J call TRBJ2-1; D call uncertain. The CDR3 runs to 14 residues. CDR1 MNHEY and CDR2 SVGEGT come from the germline V gene. V was trimmed by 6 bases and J by 7 bases, leaving 16 bases between them. For the CDR3, the DNA is TGTGCCAGCAGGTCCGTAGCCATAATGAATGAGCAGTTCTTC. Its protein product is CASRSVAIMNEQFF.

This clonotype was recorded a few times. The rearrangement joins TRBV11-2 to TRBJ2-4, with D tentatively TRBD1 (6 bases). V was clipped by 5 bases and J by 1 base, with 15 bases between them. The CDR3 spans 16 residues. Per the germline V gene, CDR1 is SGHAT and CDR2 is FQNNGV. CDR3 sequence: CASSALQGAAKNIQYF. DNA for the CDR3: TGTGCCAGCAGCGCGCTACAGGGTGCGGCCAAAAACATTCAGTACTTC.

The rearrangement links TRBV18 to TRBJ1-1; D unclear. The germline V and J ends were trimmed by 2 bases and 4 bases, with 8 bases remaining between them. The germline V gene encodes CDR1 KGHSH and CDR2 LQKENI. This CDR3 comprises 13 residues. In DNA form, the CDR3 reads TGTGCCAGCTCACCAGGTGTGAGCACTGAAGCTTTCTTT. This gives the protein CASSPGVSTEAFF.

This chain links TRBV3-1 with TRBJ1-1, with a weak D call TRBD1 (6 bases). CDR3 length: 13 residues. V gave up 4 bases and J gave up 7 bases, with 13 bases separating them. In germline, CDR1 is LGHDT, CDR2 YNNKEL (reference sequence). This CDR3 is CASSRGGGGEAFF. The CDR3 DNA sequence: TGTGCCAGCAGCCGAGGAGGGGGGGGTGAAGCTTTCTTT.

This clonotype was recorded at least ten times. The chain uses TRBV7-9 and TRBJ1-2; D gene unclear. CDR1 is SEHNR and CDR2 is FQNEAQ in the germline V gene (reference sequence). This CDR3 region has 10 residues. V dropped 1 base and J dropped 11 bases, with 5 bases sitting between them. The CDR3 spells CASSLEVYTF. The CDR3 DNA reads as TGTGCCAGCAGCTTAGAAGTTTACACCTTC.

V and J are TRBV18 and TRBJ1-3; maybe TRBD1 (5 bases). The CDR3 contains 16 residues. The germline V and J ends were trimmed by 3 bases and 0 bases, with 12 bases remaining between them. The germline V gene has CDR1 KGHSH and CDR2 LQKENI. CDR3 protein: CASSPAGTSSGNTIYF. The CDR3 nucleotides read TGTGCCAGCTCACCCGCAGGGACCAGCTCTGGAAACACCATATATTTT.

There are a few counts of this clonotype. V gene TRBV28 combines with J gene TRBJ1-1; 8 bases align to TRBD1. Looked up from germline, CDR1 is MDHEN and CDR2 is SYDVKM. The CDR3 loop spans 12 amino acids. Trimming cost V 6 bases and J 11 bases; bases outside gene matches: 8. For the CDR3, the DNA is TGTGCCAGCAGCCGCATACAGGGGGGCGCTTTCTTT. The encoded protein is CASSRIQGGAFF.

V usage is TRBV6-1 and J usage is TRBJ2-2; TRBD2 agrees at 11 bases. The germline CDR1 and CDR2 sequences are MNHNS and SASEGT. The J segment lost 7 bases and the V segment lost 7 bases, leaving 14 bases of the junction unmatched. CDR3 size: 17 residues. CDR3 in DNA: TGTGCCAGCACCCCAAGACTAGCGGGACTATCGGTCGGGGAGCTGTTTTTT. It yields the protein CASTPRLAGLSVGELFF.